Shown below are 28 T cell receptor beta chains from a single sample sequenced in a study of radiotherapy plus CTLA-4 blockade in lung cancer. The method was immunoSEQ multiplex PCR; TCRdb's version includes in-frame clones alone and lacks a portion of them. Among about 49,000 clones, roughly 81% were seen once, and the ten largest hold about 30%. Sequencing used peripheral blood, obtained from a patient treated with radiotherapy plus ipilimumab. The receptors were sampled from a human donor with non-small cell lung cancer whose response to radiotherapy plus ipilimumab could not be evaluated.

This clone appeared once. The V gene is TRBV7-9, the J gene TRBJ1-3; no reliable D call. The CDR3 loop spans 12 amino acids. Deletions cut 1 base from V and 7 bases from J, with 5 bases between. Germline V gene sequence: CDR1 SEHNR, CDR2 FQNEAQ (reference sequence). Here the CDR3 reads CASSLGGNTIYF. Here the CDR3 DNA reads TGTGCCAGCAGCTTAGGAGGGAACACCATATATTTT.

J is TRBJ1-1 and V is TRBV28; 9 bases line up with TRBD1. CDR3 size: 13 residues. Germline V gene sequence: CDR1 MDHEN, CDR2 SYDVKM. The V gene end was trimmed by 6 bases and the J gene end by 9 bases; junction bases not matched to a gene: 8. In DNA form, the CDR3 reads TGTGCCAGCAGCTATACAGGGGGCCAGAAAGCTTTCTTT. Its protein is CASSYTGGQKAFF.

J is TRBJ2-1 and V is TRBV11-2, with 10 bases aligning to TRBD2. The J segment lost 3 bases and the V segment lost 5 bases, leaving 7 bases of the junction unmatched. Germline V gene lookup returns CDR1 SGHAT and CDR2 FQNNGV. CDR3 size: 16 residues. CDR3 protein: CASSPRLAGLYNEQFF. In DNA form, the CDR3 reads TGTGCCAGCAGCCCCCGACTAGCGGGCCTCTACAATGAGCAGTTCTTC.

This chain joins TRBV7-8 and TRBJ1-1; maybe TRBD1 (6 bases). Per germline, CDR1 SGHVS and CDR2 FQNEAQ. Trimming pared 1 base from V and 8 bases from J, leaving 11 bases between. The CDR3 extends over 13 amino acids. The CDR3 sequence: CASSLDRGAEAFF. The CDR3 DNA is TGTGCCAGCAGCTTAGATCGGGGGGCGGAAGCTTTCTTT.

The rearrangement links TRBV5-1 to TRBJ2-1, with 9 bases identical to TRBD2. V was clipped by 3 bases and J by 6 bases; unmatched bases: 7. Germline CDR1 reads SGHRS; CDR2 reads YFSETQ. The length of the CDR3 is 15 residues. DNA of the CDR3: TGCGCCAGCAGCTCTATAGCGGGAGCCTCCAATGAGCAGTTCTTC. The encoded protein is CASSSIAGASNEQFF. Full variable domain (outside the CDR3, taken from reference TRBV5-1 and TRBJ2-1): KAGVTQTPRYLIKTRGQQVTLSCSPISGHRSVSWYQQTPGQGLQFLFEYFSETQRNKGNFPGRFSGRQFSNSRSEMNVSTLELGDSALYLCASSSIAGASNEQFFGPGTRLTVL.

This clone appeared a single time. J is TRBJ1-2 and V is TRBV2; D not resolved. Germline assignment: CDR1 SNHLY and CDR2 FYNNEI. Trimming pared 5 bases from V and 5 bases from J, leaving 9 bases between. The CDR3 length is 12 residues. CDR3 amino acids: CASSSGRYGYTF. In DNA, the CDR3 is TGTGCCAGCAGTAGCGGACGGTATGGCTACACCTTC.

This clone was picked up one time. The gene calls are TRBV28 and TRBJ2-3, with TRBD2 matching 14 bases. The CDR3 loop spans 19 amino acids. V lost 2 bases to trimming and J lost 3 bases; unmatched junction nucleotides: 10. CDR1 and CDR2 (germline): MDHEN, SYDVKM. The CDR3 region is CASSLGTSGSAGPTDTQYF. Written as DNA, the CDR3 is TGTGCCAGCAGTTTAGGGACTAGCGGGAGTGCGGGTCCGACAGATACGCAGTATTTT.

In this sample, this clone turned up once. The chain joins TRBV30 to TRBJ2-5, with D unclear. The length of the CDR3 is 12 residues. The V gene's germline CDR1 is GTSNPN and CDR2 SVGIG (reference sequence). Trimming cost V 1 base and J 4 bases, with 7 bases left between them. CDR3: CAWSERRETQYF. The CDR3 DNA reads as TGTGCCTGGAGTGAGAGAAGAGAGACCCAGTACTTC.

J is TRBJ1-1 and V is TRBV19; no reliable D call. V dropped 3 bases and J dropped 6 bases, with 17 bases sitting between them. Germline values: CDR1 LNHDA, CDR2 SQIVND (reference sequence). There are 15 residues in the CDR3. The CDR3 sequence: CASSMSGWGGSEAFF. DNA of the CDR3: TGTGCCAGTAGTATGTCCGGATGGGGAGGCTCTGAAGCTTTCTTT.

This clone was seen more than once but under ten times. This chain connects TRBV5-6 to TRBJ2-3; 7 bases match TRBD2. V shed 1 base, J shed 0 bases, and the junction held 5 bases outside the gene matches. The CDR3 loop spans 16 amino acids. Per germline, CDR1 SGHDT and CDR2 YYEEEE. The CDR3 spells CASSLRSSGSTDTQYF. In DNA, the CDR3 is TGTGCCAGCAGCTTGAGGTCTAGCGGAAGCACAGATACGCAGTATTTT. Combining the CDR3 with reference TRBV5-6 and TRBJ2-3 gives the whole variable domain DAGVTQSPTHLIKTRGQQVTLRCSPKSGHDTVSWYQQALGQGPQFIFQYYEEEERQRGNFPDRFSGHQFPNYSSELNVNALLLGDSALYLCASSLRSSGSTDTQYFGPGTRLTVL.

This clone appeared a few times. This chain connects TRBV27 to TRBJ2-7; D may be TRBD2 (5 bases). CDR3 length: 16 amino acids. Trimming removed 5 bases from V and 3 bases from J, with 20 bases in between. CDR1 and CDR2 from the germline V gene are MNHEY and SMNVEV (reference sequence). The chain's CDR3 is CASSTRRQFSGYEQYF. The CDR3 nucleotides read TGTGCCAGCAGTACCAGGAGGCAGTTTAGTGGCTACGAGCAGTACTTC.

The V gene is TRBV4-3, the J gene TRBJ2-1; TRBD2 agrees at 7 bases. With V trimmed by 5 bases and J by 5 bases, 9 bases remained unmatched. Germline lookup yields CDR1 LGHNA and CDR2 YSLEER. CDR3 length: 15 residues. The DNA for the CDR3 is TGCGCCAGCAGCTGGGGGAGCGGGACCGACAATGAGCAGTTCTTC. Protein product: CASSWGSGTDNEQFF.

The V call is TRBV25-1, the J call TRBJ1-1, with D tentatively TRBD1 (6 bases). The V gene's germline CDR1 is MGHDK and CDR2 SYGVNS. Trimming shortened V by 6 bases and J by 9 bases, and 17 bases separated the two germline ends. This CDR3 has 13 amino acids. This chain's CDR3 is CASRSRTDSKAFF. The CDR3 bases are TGTGCCAGCAGAAGCAGGACAGATAGCAAAGCTTTCTTT.

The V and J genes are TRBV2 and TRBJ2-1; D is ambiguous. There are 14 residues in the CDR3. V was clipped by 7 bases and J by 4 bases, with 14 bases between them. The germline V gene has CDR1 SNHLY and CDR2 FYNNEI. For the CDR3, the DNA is TGTGCCAGCACCCCACCCCCTAATTACAATGAGCAGTTCTTC. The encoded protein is CASTPPPNYNEQFF.

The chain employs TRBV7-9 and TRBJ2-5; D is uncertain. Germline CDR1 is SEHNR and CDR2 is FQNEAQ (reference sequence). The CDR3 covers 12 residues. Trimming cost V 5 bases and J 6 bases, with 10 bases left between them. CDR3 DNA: TGTGCCAGCAGCCCCGCCGCGCAGACCCAGTACTTC. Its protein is CASSPAAQTQYF.

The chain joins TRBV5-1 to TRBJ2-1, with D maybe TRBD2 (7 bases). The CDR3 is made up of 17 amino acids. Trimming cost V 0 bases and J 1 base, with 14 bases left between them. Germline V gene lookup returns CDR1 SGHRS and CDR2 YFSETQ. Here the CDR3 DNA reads TGCGCCAGCAGCTTGGGAGGGGGGGCCAGATCCTACAATGAGCAGTTCTTC. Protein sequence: CASSLGGGARSYNEQFF.

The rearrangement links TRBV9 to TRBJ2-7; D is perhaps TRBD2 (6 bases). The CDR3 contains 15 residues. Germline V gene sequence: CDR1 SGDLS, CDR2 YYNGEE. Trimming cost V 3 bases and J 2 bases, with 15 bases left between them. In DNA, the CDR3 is TGTGCCAGCAGCGCCAGCGGGTTTGCCACCTACGAGCAGTACTTC. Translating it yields CASSASGFATYEQYF.

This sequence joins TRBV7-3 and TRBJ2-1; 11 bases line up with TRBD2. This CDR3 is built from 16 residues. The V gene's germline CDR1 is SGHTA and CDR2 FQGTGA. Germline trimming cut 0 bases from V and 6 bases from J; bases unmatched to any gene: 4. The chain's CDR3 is CASSLTSTSGSNEQFF. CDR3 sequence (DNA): TGTGCCAGCAGCTTAACTAGTACTAGCGGGAGCAATGAGCAGTTCTTC.

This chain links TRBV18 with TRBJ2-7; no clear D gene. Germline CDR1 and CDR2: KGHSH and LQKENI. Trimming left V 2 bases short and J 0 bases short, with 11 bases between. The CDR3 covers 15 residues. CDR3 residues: CASSPEVSFSYEQYF. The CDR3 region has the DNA TGTGCCAGCTCACCAGAGGTGTCGTTCTCCTACGAGCAGTACTTC. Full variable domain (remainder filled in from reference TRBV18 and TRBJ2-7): NAGVMQNPRHLVRRRGQEARLRCSPMKGHSHVYWYRQLPEEGLKFMVYLQKENIIDESGMPKERFSAEFPKEGPSILRIQQVVRGDSAAYFCASSPEVSFSYEQYFGPGTRLTVT.

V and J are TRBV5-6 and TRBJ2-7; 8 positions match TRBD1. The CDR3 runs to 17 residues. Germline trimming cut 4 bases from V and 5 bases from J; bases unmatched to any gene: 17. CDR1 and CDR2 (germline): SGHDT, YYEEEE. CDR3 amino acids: CASSPGTGRISTDEQYF. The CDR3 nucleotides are TGTGCCAGCAGCCCCGGGACAGGTAGGATTAGTACGGACGAGCAGTACTTC.

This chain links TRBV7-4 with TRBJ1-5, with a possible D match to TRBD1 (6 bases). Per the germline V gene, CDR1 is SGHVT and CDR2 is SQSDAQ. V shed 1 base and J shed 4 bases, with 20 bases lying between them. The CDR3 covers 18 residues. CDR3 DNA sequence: TGTGCCAGCAGCTTAGACAACCGGGGAGGGGGGGGAAATCAGCCCCAGCATTTT. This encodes CASSLDNRGGGGNQPQHF. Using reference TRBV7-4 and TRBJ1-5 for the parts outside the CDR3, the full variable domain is GAGVSQSPRYKVAKRGRDVALRCDSISGHVTLYWYRQTLGQGSEVLTYSQSDAQRDKSGRPSGRFSAERPERSVSTLKIQRTEQGDSAVYLCASSLDNRGGGGNQPQHFGDGTRLSIL.

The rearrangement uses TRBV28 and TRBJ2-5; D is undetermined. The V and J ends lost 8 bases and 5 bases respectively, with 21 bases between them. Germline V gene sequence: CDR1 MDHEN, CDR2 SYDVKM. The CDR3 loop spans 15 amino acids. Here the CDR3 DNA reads TGTGCCAGCTGCTCCGCCCCGGGTTTTACGGAGACCCAGTACTTC. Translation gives CASCSAPGFTETQYF.

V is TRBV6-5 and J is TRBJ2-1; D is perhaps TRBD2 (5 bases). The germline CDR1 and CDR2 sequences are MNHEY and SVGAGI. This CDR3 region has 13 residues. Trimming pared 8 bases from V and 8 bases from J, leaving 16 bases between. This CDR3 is CASPEERADEQFF. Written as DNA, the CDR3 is TGTGCCAGCCCCGAAGAGAGGGCGGATGAGCAGTTCTTC.

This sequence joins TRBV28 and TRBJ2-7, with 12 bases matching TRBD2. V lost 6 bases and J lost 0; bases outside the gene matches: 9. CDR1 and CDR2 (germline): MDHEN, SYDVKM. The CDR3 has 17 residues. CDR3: CASRTTSGGISSYEQYF. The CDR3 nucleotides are TGTGCCAGCAGAACTACTAGCGGGGGGATAAGCTCCTACGAGCAGTACTTC.

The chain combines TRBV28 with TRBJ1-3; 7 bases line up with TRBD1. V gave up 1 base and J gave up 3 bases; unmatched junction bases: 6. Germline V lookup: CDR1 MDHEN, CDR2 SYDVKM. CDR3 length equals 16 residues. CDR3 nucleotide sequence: TGTGCCAGCAGTTTATTAAAGGGGGCAAGTGGAAACACCATATATTTT. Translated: CASSLLKGASGNTIYF.

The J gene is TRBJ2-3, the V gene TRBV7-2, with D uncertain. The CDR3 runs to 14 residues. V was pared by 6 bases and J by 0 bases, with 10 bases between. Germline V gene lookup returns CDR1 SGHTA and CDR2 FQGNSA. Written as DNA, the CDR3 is TGTGCCAGCAGGCGGATCCCTAGCACAGATACGCAGTATTTT. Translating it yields CASRRIPSTDTQYF. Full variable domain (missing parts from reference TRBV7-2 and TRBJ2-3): GAGVSQSPSNKVTEKGKDVELRCDPISGHTALYWYRQSLGQGLEFLIYFQGNSAPDKSGLPSDRFSAERTGGSVSTLTIQRTQQEDSAVYLCASRRIPSTDTQYFGPGTRLTVL.

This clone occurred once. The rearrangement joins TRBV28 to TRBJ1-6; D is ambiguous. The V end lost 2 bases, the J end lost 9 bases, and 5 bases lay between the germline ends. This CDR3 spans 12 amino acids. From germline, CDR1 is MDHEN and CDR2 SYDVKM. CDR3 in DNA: TGTGCCAGCAGTTTAGAGGGTTCACCCCTCCACTTT. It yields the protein CASSLEGSPLHF.

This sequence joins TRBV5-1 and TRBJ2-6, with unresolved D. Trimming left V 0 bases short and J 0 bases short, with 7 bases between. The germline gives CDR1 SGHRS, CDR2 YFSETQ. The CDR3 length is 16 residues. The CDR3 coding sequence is TGCGCCAGCAGCTTGGGGCACCTCTCTGGGGCCAACGTCCTGACTTTC. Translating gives CASSLGHLSGANVLTF.